A single T cell receptor (beta chain) is shown here with its context. This sample was taken from a study of blood T cell repertoires in COVID-19. The CDR3 loop spans 16 amino acids. Germline CDR1 LGHDT, CDR2 YNNKEL (reference sequence). V shed 1 base, J shed 7 bases, and the junction held 9 bases outside the gene matches. Assay: immunoSEQ multiplex PCR; the TCRdb copy retains only in-frame clones and omits some. Of over 30,000 clones in the sample, 88% are singletons; the top ten hold around 5.8%. The source of this sequence is a human donor in a cohort sampled during active COVID-19. The genes are TRBV3-1 (or the pseudogene TRBV3-2) and TRBJ2-7; TRBD1 matches 11 bases. Sequencing was done on a sample of peripheral blood. DNA of the CDR3: TGTGCCAGCAGCCAAGGACCTGGACAGGGGGCGGGGGAGCAGTACTTC. Residues: CASSQGPGQGAGEQYF.